This T cell receptor (beta chain) is from a study of blood T cell repertoires in COVID-19. Using immunoSEQ multiplex PCR, the repertoire was profiled, and TCRdb retains in-frame clones only, with some absent. Here the sample spans about 230,000 clones, approximately 83% being singletons. Germline V gene sequence: CDR1 SGHNT, CDR2 YENEEA. The CDR3 length is 15 residues. V lost 5 bases to trimming and J lost 5 bases, with 18 bases between them. This receptor was obtained from a woman aged 25 to 45 with COVID-19, enrolled during active disease. This chain uses TRBV11-3 with TRBJ2-5; D perhaps matches TRBD2 (6 bases). The specimen was peripheral blood. The CDR3 DNA reads as TGTGCCAGCAGCCGAGACGGCAGGGAGGACGAGACCCAGTACTTC. Translation: CASSRDGREDETQYF.